This T cell receptor beta chain appears in the sequencing data of a study of cytomegalovirus exposure and HLA in healthy donors. With 60 Vbeta and 13 Jbeta primers, the PCR was carried out. Only in-frame clones appear in the TCRdb table, and some are missing; sequencing was by immunoSEQ multiplex PCR. This sample has 150,000 or so clones, with roughly 72% found just once. Unmatched junction bases numbered 6, after V lost 5 bases and J lost 7 bases. Germline V CDR1 and CDR2: LNHDA, SQIVND (reference sequence). This CDR3 is 15 amino acids long. The genes are TRBV19 and TRBJ2-1; 12 bases align to TRBD2. This receptor was identified in a man aged 25-45 years in good health and CMV-seronegative. The sample taken for sequencing was PBMCs. The DNA of the CDR3 is TGTGCCAGTAGTCGTCTAGCGGGGGGGCGGAATGAGCAGTTCTTC. It yields the protein CASSRLAGGRNEQFF. The whole variable domain, remainder taken from reference TRBV19 and TRBJ2-1, is DGGITQSPKYLFRKEGQNVTLSCEQNLNHDAMYWYRQDPGQGLRLIYYSQIVNDFQKGDIAEGYSVSREKKESFPLTVTSAQKNPTAFYLCASSRLAGGRNEQFFGPGTRLTVL.